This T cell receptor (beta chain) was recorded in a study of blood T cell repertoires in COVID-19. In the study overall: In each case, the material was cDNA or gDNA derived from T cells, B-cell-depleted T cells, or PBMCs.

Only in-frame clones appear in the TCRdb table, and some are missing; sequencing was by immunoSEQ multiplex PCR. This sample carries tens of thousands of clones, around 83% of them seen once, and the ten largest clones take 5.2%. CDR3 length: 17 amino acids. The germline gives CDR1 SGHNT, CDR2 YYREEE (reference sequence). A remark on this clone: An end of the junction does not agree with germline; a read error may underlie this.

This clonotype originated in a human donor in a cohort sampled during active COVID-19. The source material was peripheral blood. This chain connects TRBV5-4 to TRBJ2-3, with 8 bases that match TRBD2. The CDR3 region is CASSGAAGLASKDTQYF. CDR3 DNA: TGTGCCAGCAGCGGAGCCGCAGGACTAGCCAGCAAAGATACGCAGTATTTT.